This T cell receptor beta chain comes out of a study of beta chain features in type 1 diabetes (dated 2018 in TCRdb). Some background on the complete study: Patients and healthy donors did not differ in mean age, gender distribution, total cell number or subset yield. A total of some 110 million sorted cells were examined across all samples, and a strong correlation was observed between cell number per subset and RNA yield. In the study, recently diagnosed type 1 diabetes patients and matched healthy donors were compared on the TCRB repertoires of their sorted circulating CD4+ T cell subsets. Whereas all 30 or so donors provided naive and central memory subsets, regulatory and stem cell-like memory subsets were isolated from just 8 patients and about eight healthy donors.

This clone was picked up a small number of times. Its antigen target is currently unknown. No per-base quality is available; no much larger clone lies one base away. General conclusions and limits of the study: Only small numbers of individuals were included in the HLA sub-analyses, which left unresolved whether HLA type had any influence on TCRB rearrangement. Naive, central memory and regulatory TCRB repertoires appeared to be more similar among patients than among healthy donors. Because cDNA rather than genomic DNA was sequenced, highly expressing activated cells could have been over-represented, although no difference in activation and CD3 levels was found between groups. In all four CD4+ subsets, TCRB CDR3 length was moderately but significantly shorter in type 1 diabetes patients. PCR may preferentially amplify shorter templates, but because patient and control samples were amplified and corrected together, any resulting skew would affect both groups equally. Fewer insertions and more nucleotide deletions at VDJ recombination sites were observed in patients with type 1 diabetes, implying thymic rearrangement abnormalities.

The High Capacity cDNA Reverse Transcription Kit was used to reverse transcribe all of the isolated RNA, meaning that expressed TCRB transcripts were what got sequenced. Naive, central memory and regulatory T cell samples underwent deep immunoSEQ sequencing, averaging about 3.5 million total reads per sample. Sorted cells were lysed in RLT buffer, and RNA was extracted using DNase-treated RNeasy Micro or Mini kits according to cell number. To prevent cross-contamination, each cell subset was processed individually, whereas patient and healthy donor samples were processed jointly. The immunoSEQ multiplex PCR was used to amplify TCRB sequences from cDNA, yielding 87-bp fragments that span the CDR3 region. Amplicons were sequenced on the Illumina HiSeq platform. As for the original processing: PCR bias was computationally corrected using synthetic template baselines, reads within Hamming distance 2 were collapsed, and singletons that could not be merged were discarded. Reads were aligned against IMGT so that V, D and J genes, CDR3 length and insertions or deletions at six rearrangement sites could be assigned. Clonotype counts were normalized to sorted cell number within each subset before computing true diversity and Gini coefficients with the tcR R package. Repertoire sharing was quantified using the overlap coefficient calculated on TCRB nucleotide sequences. As a proxy for the pre-selection repertoire, out-of-frame TCRB sequences from naive cells were analyzed. Held by TCRdb, this immuneACCESS table contains in-frame sequences only and omits some clones. Under half of the omission traces to an unresolved V gene where checked; the cause of the rest is unknown. The V and J calls and clone size are taken from that table; D and trimming were inferred from the DNA. This sample is represented by under 450,000 clones; roughly 16% of them were singletons. The ten largest clones capture 0.019% of the sample.

From each donor, a single peripheral blood sample of 100 to 150 mL on average was drawn into heparinised tubes. Using a panel that included CD45RO, CCR7, CD25, CD127, CD95 and CD27, naive, central memory, regulatory and stem cell-like memory CD4+ T cells were sorted on a BD FACSAria II. Every sorted population had a purity above 95%. PBMCs were isolated right away by Lymphoprep density gradient centrifugation and were stained directly, without culture. To minimize batch effects, samples were stained and sorted in pairs, one healthy donor with one patient per experiment. The CDR3 holds 14 amino acids from the cysteine to the phenylalanine. Of all the DNA, just the CDR3 is kept, 42 bases in frame from base 1. Trimming leaves V shorter by 5 bases and J shorter by 5 bases, with the junction holding 6 bases beyond the gene matches. Reading the germline V gene gives CDR1 SGHAT and CDR2 FQNNGV.

The chain employs TRBV11-2 and TRBJ2-1, with 7 junctional bases fitting TRBD2. Sequenced material: naive CD4+ T cells from blood. Taken with the paper, the label for cell subset or site translates to: true naive CD4+ T cells. This TCR was recovered from a young woman in good health. Here is the DNA: TGTGCCAGCAGCGGATGGACTAGGAACAATGAGCAGTTCTTC. Translated, it gives CASSGWTRNNEQFF.